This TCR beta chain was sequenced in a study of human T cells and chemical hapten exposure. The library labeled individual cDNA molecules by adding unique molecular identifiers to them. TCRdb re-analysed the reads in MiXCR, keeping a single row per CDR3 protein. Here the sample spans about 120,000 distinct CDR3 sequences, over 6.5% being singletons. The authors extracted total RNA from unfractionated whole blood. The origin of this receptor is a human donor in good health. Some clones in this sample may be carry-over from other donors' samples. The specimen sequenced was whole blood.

CDR3 protein: CASSYGGSAETQYF. The CDR3 nucleotides are TGTGCCAGCAGTTACGGAGGGAGCGCCGAGACCCAGTACTTC. This chain links TRBV6-5 with TRBJ2-5; TRBD2 is a possible D gene (6 bases). Trimming stripped 2 bases from V and 5 bases from J, with 12 bases between. This CDR3 spans 14 amino acids. Germline assignment: CDR1 MNHEY and CDR2 SVGAGI.